Shown below are 20 T cell receptor beta chains from a single sample sequenced in a study of T cells in Graves' hyperthyroidism and ophthalmopathy. The CDR3 regions of TCR beta were amplified from RNA transcripts. HTBI primers drove first-round RT-PCR of the TCR CDR3. One entry per CDR3 protein, called by TCRdb with MiXCR from the multiplex PCR reads. Of a few hundred thousand distinct CDR3 sequences listed, around 15% are singletons. Sequencing was carried out using blood. These receptors were collected from a woman under 40 with Graves' ophthalmopathy.

The chain is built from TRBV10-3 and TRBJ1-1; TRBD1 matches 8 bases. The CDR3 covers 13 residues. The V gene's germline CDR1 is ENHRY and CDR2 SYGVKD. V lost 4 bases, J lost 6 bases, and 4 bases stayed unmatched. The CDR3 sequence is CAISASGGSEAFF. The CDR3, as DNA: TGTGCCATCAGTGCGTCAGGGGGCTCTGAAGCTTTCTTT.

This clonotype was seen at least ten times. The V call is TRBV28, the J call TRBJ2-6; D gene uncertain. The germline CDR1 and CDR2 sequences are MDHEN and SYDVKM. The germline V and J ends were trimmed by 10 bases and 2 bases, with 15 bases remaining between them. The CDR3 has 15 residues. DNA of the CDR3: TGTGCCACCGAGTGGAGAGACCCTGGGGCCAACGTCCTGACTTTC. Amino acid sequence: CATEWRDPGANVLTF.

This clonotype was detected many times. This chain connects TRBV4-2 to TRBJ2-7, with 7 nucleotides matching TRBD1. The junction had 6 bases not matched to a gene; V was cut back by 1 base and J by 6 bases. The CDR3 runs to 14 residues. CDR1 and CDR2 (germline): LGHNA, YNFKEQ. This CDR3 is CASSQVQGVGEQYF. The CDR3 DNA reads TGTGCCAGCAGCCAAGTCCAGGGGGTAGGCGAGCAGTACTTC.

There are many counts of this clonotype. This rearrangement joins TRBV30 to TRBJ2-7, with D perhaps given as TRBD1 or TRBD2 (6 bases each). Germline-derived CDR1 and CDR2 are GTSNPN and SVGIG (reference sequence). Trimming pared 2 bases from V and 9 bases from J, leaving 17 bases between. The CDR3 sequence is 13 residues long. DNA for the CDR3: TGTGCCTGGAGTAATTCGGGGGCGCTCGGGCAGTACTTC. As protein: CAWSNSGALGQYF. Full variable domain (rest looked up from reference TRBV30 and TRBJ2-7): SQTIHQWPATLVQPVGSPLSLECTVEGTSNPNLYWYRQAAGRGLQLLFYSVGIGQISSEVPQNLSASRPQDRQFILSSKKLLLSDSGFYLCAWSNSGALGQYFGPGTRLTVT.

This clonotype was detected ten times or more. The rearrangement uses TRBV28 and TRBJ1-2, with no clear D. Germline CDR1 MDHEN, CDR2 SYDVKM. The CDR3 spans 12 residues. V lost 6 bases, J lost 8 bases, and 13 bases lay in between. This chain's CDR3 is CASSRPEWGYTF. The CDR3 DNA sequence: TGTGCCAGCAGCCGACCGGAATGGGGCTACACCTTC.

At least ten counts were recorded for this clonotype. The J gene is TRBJ1-6, the V gene TRBV2; 8 bases fit TRBD1. The germline CDR1 and CDR2 sequences are SNHLY and FYNNEI. The CDR3 has 15 amino acids. J was trimmed by 8 bases and V by 6 bases; bases with no gene match: 9. The CDR3 DNA follows: TGTGCCAGCAGGTGGACAGGGCCTTTTCATTCACCCCTCCACTTT. This codes for CASRWTGPFHSPLHF.

This clonotype appeared a few times. The chain is built from TRBV10-2 and TRBJ2-1; D call uncertain. The CDR3 extends over 12 amino acids. Trimming took off 6 bases at V and 5 bases at J, with 8 bases between the two ends. Germline V gives CDR1 WSHSY, CDR2 SAAADI. CDR3 nucleotide sequence: TGCGCCAGCAGCGACCTTAACAATGAGCAGTTCTTC. Encoded protein: CASSDLNNEQFF.

This clonotype has ten or more counts. The genes are TRBV7-9 and TRBJ2-5, with TRBD1 matching over 9 bases. The length of the CDR3 is 16 residues. Germline CDR1 SEHNR, CDR2 FQNEAQ (reference sequence). V was clipped by 3 bases and J by 1 base; unmatched bases: 6. The CDR3 nucleotides are TGTGCCAGCAGCTTGGGGGAGACAGGGGGCCAAGAGACCCAGTACTTC. It specifies CASSLGETGGQETQYF.

This clonotype was recorded many times. The J gene is TRBJ1-1, the V gene TRBV18; D is possibly TRBD1 (6 bases). The CDR3 is 13 amino acids. Germline V gives CDR1 KGHSH, CDR2 LQKENI. V dropped 3 bases and J dropped 5 bases, with 10 bases sitting between them. The CDR3 DNA reads as TGTGCCAGCTCACCGGCAGGGGAAACTGAAGCTTTCTTT. Protein sequence: CASSPAGETEAFF.

This clonotype was recorded at least ten times. The CDR3, as DNA: TGTGCCAGCAGACTCGGAGGGAACACTGAAGCTTTCTTT. Translating it yields CASRLGGNTEAFF. V and J are TRBV12-3 or TRBV12-4 and TRBJ1-1; D remains ambiguous. The V and J ends lost 6 bases and 1 base respectively, with 9 bases between them. The CDR3 covers 13 residues.

The chain employs TRBV20-1 and TRBJ1-4; D gene uncertain. This CDR3 has 14 amino acids. Germline loops: CDR1 DFQATT, CDR2 SNEGSKA (reference sequence). Trimming stripped 5 bases from V and 7 bases from J, with 17 bases between. The CDR3: CSAYHFPAIEKLFF. The CDR3 coding sequence is TGCAGTGCTTACCACTTTCCGGCAATTGAAAAACTGTTTTTT.

This clonotype was detected once. This could be a read error, since a much larger clone is one nucleotide away. Written as DNA, the CDR3 is TGTGCCAGCGGACCAGGTGATCTTACGTACGAGCAGTACTTC. Protein sequence: CASGPGDLTYEQYF. The J gene is TRBJ2-7, the V gene TRBV6-1; D gene uncertain. This CDR3 has 14 residues. Germline V gene data show CDR1 as MNHNS and CDR2 as SASEGT. Trimming stripped 8 bases from V and 4 bases from J, with 18 bases between.

CDR3 protein: CSARDPRGTNEKLFF. The CDR3 nucleotides are TGCAGTGCTAGAGACCCCCGGGGCACTAATGAAAAACTGTTTTTT. The rearrangement uses TRBV20-1 and TRBJ1-4, with a tentative D call TRBD1 (5 bases). Germline V CDR1 and CDR2: DFQATT, SNEGSKA (reference sequence). Trimming pared 0 bases from V and 2 bases from J, leaving 10 bases between. The CDR3 runs 15 residues.

V gene TRBV14 combines with J gene TRBJ2-3; 10 bases align to TRBD2. Germline V gives CDR1 SGHDN, CDR2 FVKESK. V gave up 5 bases and J gave up 4 bases; unmatched junction bases: 9. This CDR3 spans 16 amino acids. The CDR3 DNA sequence: TGTGCCAGCAGCAAAAGAGCGGGGGGGCACGCAGATACGCAGTATTTT. As protein: CASSKRAGGHADTQYF. The full variable domain, completed using reference TRBV14 and TRBJ2-3, is EAGVTQFPSHSVIEKGQTVTLRCDPISGHDNLYWYRRVMGKEIKFLLHFVKESKQDESGMPNNRFLAERTGGTYSTLKVQPAELEDSGVYFCASSKRAGGHADTQYFGPGTRLTVL.

Ten or more counts support this clonotype. V is TRBV27 and J is TRBJ1-5; TRBD1 is a possible D gene (6 bases). V gave up 0 bases and J gave up 3 bases, with 12 bases separating them. The germline CDR1 and CDR2 sequences are MNHEY and SMNVEV (reference sequence). The CDR3 consists of 16 residues. The CDR3 DNA reads as TGTGCCAGCAGTTTATCCATGACAGGCTACAATCAGCCCCAGCATTTT. Translated, it gives CASSLSMTGYNQPQHF.

There are many counts of this clonotype. The chain links TRBV20-1 to TRBJ1-5; possibly TRBD1 for D (5 bases). The CDR3 is made up of 14 amino acids. CDR1 and CDR2 (germline): DFQATT, SNEGSKA (reference sequence). V was trimmed by 0 bases and J by 2 bases, leaving 8 bases between them. The CDR3 bases are TGCAGTGCTAGAGATCCGGGGGGCAATCAGCCCCAGCATTTT. It yields the protein CSARDPGGNQPQHF.

The table lists this clonotype with many counts. The chain employs TRBV12-3 or TRBV12-4 and TRBJ2-2; no clear D. The germline V and J ends were trimmed by 6 bases and 0 bases, with 8 bases remaining between them. The CDR3 is 14 amino acids. The CDR3 region has the DNA TGTGCCAGCAGAGGCACCGCGAACACCGGGGAGCTGTTTTTT. Amino acid sequence: CASRGTANTGELFF.

The V call is TRBV9, the J call TRBJ2-5, with D possibly being TRBD1 (6 bases). The germline gives CDR1 SGDLS, CDR2 YYNGEE. The CDR3 totals 14 residues. V lost 0 bases, J lost 4 bases, and 10 bases lay in between. The CDR3 region is CASSVDRAAETQYF. The CDR3 DNA reads as TGTGCCAGCAGCGTAGACAGGGCCGCAGAGACCCAGTACTTC.

Remarks on this clonotype: A single base separates this from a much larger clone, so it may be a read error. The CDR3 loop reads CASSQRTKTRTDTGELFF. CDR3 bases: TGTGCCAGCAGTCAAAGAACCAAAACTAGGACGGACACCGGGGAGCTGTTTTTT. The chain carries TRBV6-2 or TRBV6-3 and TRBJ2-2; D is possibly TRBD2 (5 bases). Germline values: CDR1 MNHEY, CDR2 SVGEGT. The germline V and J ends were trimmed by 5 bases and 3 bases, with 22 bases remaining between them. The CDR3 covers 18 residues.

This clonotype was seen ten or more times. V gene TRBV20-1 combines with J gene TRBJ2-2; weak D call: TRBD2 (6 bases). CDR1 is DFQATT and CDR2 is SNEGSKA in the germline V gene (reference sequence). The CDR3 is 15 amino acids. Trimming removed 4 bases from V and 3 bases from J, with 15 bases in between. The CDR3 protein is CSAMPGTFDTGELFF. The CDR3, as DNA: TGCAGTGCTATGCCCGGGACTTTCGACACCGGGGAGCTGTTTTTT.